The T cell receptor (beta chain) under discussion was sequenced for a study of blood T cell repertoires in COVID-19. In the study overall: The United States, Italy and Spain were the sources of the acute and convalescent COVID-19 samples.

Profiling relied on immunoSEQ multiplex PCR, and the TCRdb table lists in-frame clones only, not all of them. The table shows about 50,000 clones, with roughly nine tenths occurring only once. Trimming pared 3 bases from V and 0 bases from J, leaving 5 bases between. The CDR3 consists of 13 residues. Germline lookup yields CDR1 SGHTA and CDR2 FQGNSA. This sequence originates from a woman at least 80 years old with acute or convalescent COVID-19. The sample consisted of peripheral blood. The chain recombines TRBV7-2 with TRBJ1-1; D is unclear. CDR3 sequence: CASSFTVNTEAFF. The CDR3 region has the DNA TGTGCCAGCAGCTTCACTGTGAACACTGAAGCTTTCTTT.